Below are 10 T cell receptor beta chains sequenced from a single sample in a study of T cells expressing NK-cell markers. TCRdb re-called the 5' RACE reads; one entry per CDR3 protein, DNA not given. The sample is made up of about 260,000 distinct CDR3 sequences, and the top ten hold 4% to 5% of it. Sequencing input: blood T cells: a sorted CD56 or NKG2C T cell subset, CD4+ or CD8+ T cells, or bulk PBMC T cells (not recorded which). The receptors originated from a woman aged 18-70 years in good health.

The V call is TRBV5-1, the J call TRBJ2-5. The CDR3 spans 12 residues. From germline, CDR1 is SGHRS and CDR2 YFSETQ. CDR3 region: CASSNNKETQYF.

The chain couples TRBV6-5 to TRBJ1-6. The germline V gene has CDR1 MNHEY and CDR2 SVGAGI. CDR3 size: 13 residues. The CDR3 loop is CASSYSRNSPLHF.

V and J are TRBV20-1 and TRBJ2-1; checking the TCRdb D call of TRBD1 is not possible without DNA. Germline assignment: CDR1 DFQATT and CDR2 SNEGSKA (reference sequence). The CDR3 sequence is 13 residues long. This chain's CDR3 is CSHPRGPRDEQFF.

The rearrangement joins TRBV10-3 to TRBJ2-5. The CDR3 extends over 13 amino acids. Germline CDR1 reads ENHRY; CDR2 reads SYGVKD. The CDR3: CAISESTSETQYF.

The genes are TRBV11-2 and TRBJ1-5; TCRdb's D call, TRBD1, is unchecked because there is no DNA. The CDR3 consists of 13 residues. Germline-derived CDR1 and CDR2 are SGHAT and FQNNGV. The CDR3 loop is CASSLLGGQPQHF.

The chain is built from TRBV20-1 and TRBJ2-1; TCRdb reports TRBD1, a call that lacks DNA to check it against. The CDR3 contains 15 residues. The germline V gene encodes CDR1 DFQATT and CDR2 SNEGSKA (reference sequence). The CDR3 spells CSARPSGVSYNEQFF.

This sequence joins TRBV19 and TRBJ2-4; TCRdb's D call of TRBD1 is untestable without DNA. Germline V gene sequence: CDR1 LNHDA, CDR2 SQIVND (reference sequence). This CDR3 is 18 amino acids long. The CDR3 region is CASSPPRSERGSTDIQYF.

The CDR3 sequence is CASSVRTGAPRTDTQYF. The chain combines TRBV9 with TRBJ2-3; with no DNA, the TCRdb D assignment of TRBD1 cannot be verified. Per the germline V gene, CDR1 is SGDLS and CDR2 is YYNGEE. This CDR3 has 17 residues.

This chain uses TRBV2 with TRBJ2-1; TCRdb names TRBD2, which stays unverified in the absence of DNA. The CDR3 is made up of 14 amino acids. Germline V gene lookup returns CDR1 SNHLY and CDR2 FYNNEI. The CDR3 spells CASTNSGSEDEQFF. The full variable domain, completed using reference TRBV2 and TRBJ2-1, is EPEVTQTPSHQVTQMGQEVILRCVPISNHLYFYWYRQILGQKVEFLVSFYNNEISEKSEIFDDQFSVERPDGSNFTLKIRSTKLEDSAMYFCASTNSGSEDEQFFGPGTRLTVL.

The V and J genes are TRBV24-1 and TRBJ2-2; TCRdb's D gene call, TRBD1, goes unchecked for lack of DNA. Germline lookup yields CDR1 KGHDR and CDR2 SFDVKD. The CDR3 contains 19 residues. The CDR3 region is CATSDYGQGASSYTGELFF.